The T cell receptor (beta chain) described here comes from a study of tumor-infiltrating lymphocytes in primary liver carcinoma. Across the study: Patients of both sexes were 30 to 69 years old. Recorded tumor stage was T1-T3 N0M0, with diameters of about 4.2 to 10 cm. Findings of the study overall: With p = 0.039, the top-250-clone fraction in tumors significantly exceeded that in blood.

Starting material of roughly 550 ng total RNA yielded TCR beta cDNA via a constant-region primer. Nested multiplex PCR, run for three rounds with slightly modified ARM-PCR, yielded TCR beta libraries. From the multiplex PCR reads, TCRdb called clonotypes with MiXCR, one entry per CDR3 protein. In the table there are roughly 120,000 distinct CDR3 sequences, 55% to 75% of which are singletons. Scientists recovered RNA and DNA together from around 20-30 mg of unsorted bulk tissue. Samples were taken from five separate regions (per tumor). Notes on this clonotype: Its antigen is still unknown. One end of the junction varies from germline; a read error may be responsible.

This TCR derives from a woman aged 60-75 years with primary liver carcinoma and hepatitis B virus infection. The sample consisted of liver tumor tissue from sampling region 1. As to subset: tumor region T1, superior pole.

CDR3 DNA: TGTGCCAGCAGTCCGGGGACGGTGCCAGATATGCAGTATTTT. Its translation is CASSPGTVPDMQYF. J is TRBJ2-3 and V is TRBV11-2, with D perhaps matching TRBD1 or TRBD2 (5 bases each). This CDR3 has 14 residues. CDR1 is SGHAT, CDR2 FQNNGV, per germline.